Following are 4 T cell receptor beta chains from one sample sequenced in a study of blood T cell repertoires in COVID-19. Profiled with immunoSEQ multiplex PCR; TCRdb holds only in-frame clones, not every one. The table lists roughly 310,000 clones, 70% to 90% of them singletons. The sample was PBMCs or T cells enriched from blood (not recorded which). These receptors all come from a woman in her thirties or forties who had recovered from COVID-19.

The rearrangement links TRBV6-4 to TRBJ2-2; D is unresolved. The CDR3 loop spans 15 amino acids. Per germline, CDR1 MRHNA and CDR2 SNTAGT. The germline V and J ends were trimmed by 4 bases and 4 bases, with 13 bases remaining between them. In DNA form, the CDR3 reads TGTGCCAGCAGTGCCGAATCCGGCGGCACCGGGGAGCTGTTTTTT. Protein sequence: CASSAESGGTGELFF.

The V gene is TRBV5-1, the J gene TRBJ1-1; 7 bases map to TRBD1. The V gene end was trimmed by 4 bases and the J gene end by 5 bases; junction bases not matched to a gene: 17. This CDR3 is built from 17 residues. Germline CDR1 SGHRS, CDR2 YFSETQ. The CDR3 loop is CASSKNPTGQGETEAFF. The CDR3 bases are TGCGCCAGCAGCAAAAATCCCACGGGGCAGGGGGAAACTGAAGCTTTCTTT.

This chain links TRBV18 with TRBJ1-2; the match to TRBD1 covers 7 bases. The trim removed 5 bases at V and 6 bases at J, leaving 6 bases unmatched. From germline, CDR1 is KGHSH and CDR2 LQKENI. The CDR3 is 13 residues long. CDR3 nucleotide sequence: TGTGCCAGCTCAACAAAAGACAGGGATGGCTACACCTTC. Protein product: CASSTKDRDGYTF. Supplemented by reference TRBV18 and TRBJ1-2, the full variable domain reads NAGVMQNPRHLVRRRGQEARLRCSPMKGHSHVYWYRQLPEEGLKFMVYLQKENIIDESGMPKERFSAEFPKEGPSILRIQQVVRGDSAAYFCASSTKDRDGYTFGSGTRLTVV.

V gene TRBV3-1 (or the pseudogene TRBV3-2) combines with J gene TRBJ2-5; TRBD1 matches at 7 bases. The V segment lost 1 base and the J segment 1 base; nucleotides outside the gene matches: 12. The germline gives CDR1 LGHDT, CDR2 YNNKEL (reference sequence). The CDR3 has 18 amino acids. The CDR3 loop is CASSQGRADRVGQETQYF. Written as DNA, the CDR3 is TGTGCCAGCAGCCAAGGGCGGGCCGACAGGGTAGGCCAAGAGACCCAGTACTTC.